This TCR beta chain was sequenced during a study of blood T cell repertoires in COVID-19. Study information: Sources were T cells, B-cell-depleted T cells, or PBMCs; the material itself was cDNA or gDNA.

Trimming removed 3 bases at V and 3 bases at J, with 12 bases between. This CDR3 spans 14 amino acids. The germline gives CDR1 DFQATT, CDR2 SNEGSKA (reference sequence). Method: immunoSEQ multiplex PCR; TCRdb's copy keeps in-frame clones and lacks some. This sample carries under 150,000 clones, 70% to 85% of them seen once, and the ten largest clones take about 3.6%. The J gene is TRBJ1-5, the V gene TRBV20-1; perhaps TRBD1 as D (5 bases). The TCR sequence derives from a man aged 55 to 70 with acute or convalescent COVID-19. What was sequenced was peripheral blood. For the CDR3, the DNA is TGCAGTGCTAGTCGAGACAGTACCAATCAGCCCCAGCATTTT. This gives the protein CSASRDSTNQPQHF.